These 14 T cell receptor beta chains originate from one sample sequenced in a study of blood T cell repertoires in COVID-19 (dated by TCRdb to 2019 to 2021). The library was made by the immunoSEQ multiplex PCR assay. TCRdb mirrors the immuneACCESS table, restricted to in-frame sequences. Some clones are absent from its copies; in checked studies, under half trace to an unresolved V gene, and the reason for the others is unknown. The sample contains 200,000 to 250,000 clones, roughly 80% of them found a single time. About 3.2% of the sample rests with the top ten. The sample taken for sequencing was peripheral blood. The receptors stem from a woman aged 18-35 years with acute or convalescent COVID-19.

This chain connects TRBV18 to TRBJ2-7; D is perhaps TRBD1 (6 bases). This CDR3 is 16 amino acids long. V was pared by 5 bases and J by 0 bases, with 17 bases between. Germline CDR1 reads KGHSH; CDR2 reads LQKENI. The CDR3 DNA reads TGTGCCAGCTCAAAGACAGGACAATTCACCTCCTACGAGCAGTACTTC. Translated, it gives CASSKTGQFTSYEQYF. The whole variable domain, remainder taken from reference TRBV18 and TRBJ2-7, is NAGVMQNPRHLVRRRGQEARLRCSPMKGHSHVYWYRQLPEEGLKFMVYLQKENIIDESGMPKERFSAEFPKEGPSILRIQQVVRGDSAAYFCASSKTGQFTSYEQYFGPGTRLTVT.

This clone showed up just a few times. Here the CDR3 reads CASSLTQGYSPLHF. The CDR3 nucleotides read TGTGCCAGCAGTTTAACACAGGGTTATTCACCCCTCCACTTT. The V call is TRBV28, the J call TRBJ1-6; maybe TRBD1 (6 bases). Germline V gene data show CDR1 as MDHEN and CDR2 as SYDVKM. The length of the CDR3 is 14 residues. V lost 2 bases to trimming and J lost 8 bases, with 10 bases between them.

The chain employs TRBV4-3 and TRBJ2-2; 12 bases map to TRBD2. J lost 6 bases, V lost 0 bases, and 5 bases had no gene match. The CDR3 consists of 17 residues. Germline CDR1 LGHNA, CDR2 YSLEER. This CDR3 reads CASSQDWTSGIPGELFF. For the CDR3, the DNA is TGCGCCAGCAGCCAAGATTGGACTAGCGGGATCCCCGGGGAGCTGTTTTTT.

V and J are TRBV30 and TRBJ1-1; TRBD1 agrees at 12 bases. The junction had 13 bases not matched to a gene; V was cut back by 1 base and J by 1 base. The CDR3 spans 19 residues. Germline CDR1 is GTSNPN and CDR2 is SVGIG (reference sequence). The CDR3 nucleotides are TGTGCCTGGAGTGAGGTTAGTACGGGACAGGGGGCACCGAACACTGAAGCTTTCTTT. It is translated as CAWSEVSTGQGAPNTEAFF.

V usage is TRBV4-1 and J usage is TRBJ2-7; 7 nucleotides agree with TRBD2. Per the germline V gene, CDR1 is MGHRA and CDR2 is YSYEKL. The CDR3 covers 17 residues. The trim removed 0 bases at V and 3 bases at J, leaving 11 bases unmatched. CDR3 amino acids: CASSQERVSGTNYEQYF. The CDR3 bases are TGCGCCAGCAGCCAAGAAAGGGTCTCCGGGACTAACTACGAGCAGTACTTC.

The chain employs TRBV7-2 and TRBJ1-1, with TRBD1 matching 8 bases. This CDR3 is built from 12 residues. The germline V gene has CDR1 SGHTA and CDR2 FQGNSA. V gave up 4 bases and J gave up 9 bases; unmatched junction bases: 4. This CDR3 is CASSWQGAQAFF. DNA of the CDR3: TGTGCCAGCAGCTGGCAGGGGGCTCAAGCTTTCTTT.

CDR3 DNA sequence: TGTGCCACCAGCAGCACTGACACCGGGGAGCTGTTTTTT. Translating it yields CATSSTDTGELFF. This chain links TRBV15 with TRBJ2-2; D gene ambiguous. V lost 3 bases, J lost 3 bases, and 5 bases lay in between. The CDR3 is 13 residues long. In germline, CDR1 is LNHNV, CDR2 YYDKDF (reference sequence).

The chain links TRBV19 to TRBJ2-1, with 10 bases identical to TRBD2. CDR1 LNHDA and CDR2 SQIVND come from the germline V gene (reference sequence). V was pared by 3 bases and J by 4 bases, with 6 bases of the junction left unmatched. The CDR3 loop spans 16 amino acids. Here the CDR3 reads CASSITGLAVYNEQFF. In DNA form, the CDR3 reads TGTGCCAGTAGTATTACCGGACTAGCGGTTTACAATGAGCAGTTCTTC.

V usage is TRBV4-3 and J usage is TRBJ1-3, with unresolved D. The CDR3 length is 13 residues. V lost 5 bases and J 9 bases, leaving 14 bases between the germline ends. Germline V gives CDR1 LGHNA, CDR2 YSLEER. The CDR3 DNA sequence: TGCGCCAGCAGCGAGTATCTCGCCTTCACCATATATTTT. Protein product: CASSEYLAFTIYF.

The chain links TRBV7-3 to TRBJ2-7; D possibly corresponds to TRBD1 (5 bases). The CDR3 is 15 residues long. Germline CDR1 reads SGHTA; CDR2 reads FQGTGA. V was pared by 3 bases and J by 4 bases, with 16 bases between. The CDR3, as DNA: TGTGCCAGCAGCTTGGGGCCGACAGCTCTATACGAGCAGTACTTC. It yields the protein CASSLGPTALYEQYF.

V is TRBV4-2 and J is TRBJ2-2; 8 bases map to TRBD1. After removal of 0 bases from V and 0 bases from J, the junction contained 6 bases not matched to a gene. This CDR3 contains 18 residues. CDR1 and CDR2 (germline): LGHNA, YNFKEQ. The CDR3 nucleotides are TGTGCCAGCAGCCAAGAATCTTCGACAGGGGCGAACACCGGGGAGCTGTTTTTT. It is translated as CASSQESSTGANTGELFF.

Of note for this clone: The junction shows a germline mismatch at one end, possibly a read error. The chain recombines TRBV7-7 with TRBJ2-5; TRBD1 agrees at 11 bases. Germline-derived CDR1 and CDR2 are SSHAT and FNYEAQ (reference sequence). CDR3 length equals 14 residues. This CDR3 reads CASSLGQGAETQYF. The DNA of the CDR3 is TGTGCTAGCAGCTTAGGACAGGGGGCAGAGACCCAGTACTTC. The full variable domain, completed using reference TRBV7-7 and TRBJ2-5, is GAGVSQSPRYKVTKRGQDVTLRCDPISSHATLYWYQQALGQGPEFLTYFNYEAQPDKSGLPSDRFSAERPEGSISTLTIQRTEQRDSAMYRCASSLGQGAETQYFGPGTRLLVL.

The V and J genes are TRBV4-3 and TRBJ2-7; D may be TRBD1 (5 bases). Germline V lookup: CDR1 LGHNA, CDR2 YSLEER. Trimming shortened V by 0 bases and J by 3 bases, and 12 bases separated the two germline ends. The CDR3 covers 15 residues. The CDR3 protein is CASSQDRVRDYEQYF. The CDR3 DNA follows: TGCGCCAGCAGCCAAGATCGAGTCAGGGACTACGAGCAGTACTTC.

V and J are TRBV6-1 and TRBJ1-1; D remains ambiguous. V lost 1 base, J lost 6 bases, and 12 bases lay in between. Germline V gene lookup returns CDR1 MNHNS and CDR2 SASEGT. This CDR3 region has 14 residues. This chain's CDR3 is CASSEGGYDSEAFF. CDR3 nucleotides: TGTGCCAGCAGTGAAGGTGGTTATGACTCTGAAGCTTTCTTT.